What follows is one T cell receptor beta chain and its context. This entry belongs to a study of cytomegalovirus exposure and HLA in healthy donors. Primers: 60 Vbeta forward and 13 Jbeta reverse. Authors' methods: The authors later counted tens of millions of unique TCR beta chains, 9.5 million to 13 million of them shared. Using immunoSEQ multiplex PCR, the repertoire was profiled, and TCRdb retains in-frame clones only, with some absent. V and J calls and clone size are copied from that table; D and trimming were computed from the DNA. The sample has 150,000 to 200,000 clones, about 80% seen once. Material: PBMCs. The receptor's source is a boy aged 5-17 years in good health and CMV-seronegative.

CDR3 nucleotides: TGTGCCAGCAGCTTACAAGCGGTGAACACCGGGGAGCTGTTTTTT. Translation: CASSLQAVNTGELFF. This chain uses TRBV7-9 with TRBJ2-2; tentative D call: TRBD2 (5 bases). CDR3 length: 15 amino acids. Germline V gene sequence: CDR1 SEHNR, CDR2 FQNEAQ (reference sequence). V was cut by 2 bases and J by 1 base, with 8 bases left in between.